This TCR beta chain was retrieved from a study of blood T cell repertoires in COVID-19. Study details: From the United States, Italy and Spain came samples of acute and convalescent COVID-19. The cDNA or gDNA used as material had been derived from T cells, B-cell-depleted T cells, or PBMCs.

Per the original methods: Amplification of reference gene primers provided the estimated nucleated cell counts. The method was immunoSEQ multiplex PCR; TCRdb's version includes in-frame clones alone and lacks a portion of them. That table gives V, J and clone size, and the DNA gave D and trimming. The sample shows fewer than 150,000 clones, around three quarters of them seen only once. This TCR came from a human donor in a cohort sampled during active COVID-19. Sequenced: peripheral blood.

Here the CDR3 reads CASILRLGLGDSPLHF. For the CDR3, the DNA is TGTGCCAGCATTCTTCGACTGGGGTTAGGGGATTCACCCCTCCACTTT. The rearrangement links TRBV2 to TRBJ1-6; possibly TRBD1 for D (5 bases). Germline assignment: CDR1 SNHLY and CDR2 FYNNEI. Trimming removed 7 bases from V and 8 bases from J, with 21 bases in between. The CDR3 loop spans 16 amino acids.